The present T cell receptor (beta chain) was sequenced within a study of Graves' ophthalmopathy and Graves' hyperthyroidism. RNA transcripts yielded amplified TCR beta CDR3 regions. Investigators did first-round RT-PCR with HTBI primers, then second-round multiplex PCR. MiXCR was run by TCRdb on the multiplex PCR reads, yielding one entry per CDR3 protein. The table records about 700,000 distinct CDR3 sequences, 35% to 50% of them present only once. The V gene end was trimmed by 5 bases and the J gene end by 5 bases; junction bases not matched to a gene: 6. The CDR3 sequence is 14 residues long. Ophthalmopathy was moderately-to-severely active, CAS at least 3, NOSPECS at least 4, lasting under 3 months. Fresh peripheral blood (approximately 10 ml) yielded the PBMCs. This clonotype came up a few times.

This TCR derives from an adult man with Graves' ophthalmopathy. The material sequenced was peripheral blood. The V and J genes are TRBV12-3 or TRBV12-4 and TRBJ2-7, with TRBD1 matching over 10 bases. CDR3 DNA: TGTGCCAGCAGTGAATCGACAGGGGGCCACGAGCAGTACTTC. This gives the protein CASSESTGGHEQYF.